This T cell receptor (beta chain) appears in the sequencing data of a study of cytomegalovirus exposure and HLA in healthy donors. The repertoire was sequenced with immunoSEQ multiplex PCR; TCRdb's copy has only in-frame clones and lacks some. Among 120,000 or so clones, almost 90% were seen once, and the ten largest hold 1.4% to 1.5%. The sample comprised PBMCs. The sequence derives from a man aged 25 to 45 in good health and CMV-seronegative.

This CDR3 reads CASSQGQTNEKLFF. The CDR3 nucleotides read TGTGCCAGCAGCCAAGGACAGACTAATGAAAAACTGTTTTTT. The chain is built from TRBV7-2 and TRBJ1-4; perhaps TRBD1 as D (6 bases). V lost 5 bases, J lost 2 bases, and 9 bases lay in between. The CDR3 has 14 amino acids. Per germline, CDR1 SGHTA and CDR2 FQGNSA.